The 28 T cell receptor beta chains below were found in one sample sequenced in a study of T cell changes during pregnancy in multiple sclerosis. Clones were read by immunoSEQ multiplex PCR, and TCRdb kept only the in-frame ones, dropping some. The sample consists of around 70,000 clones, around 90% of them appearing once. This material consisted of peripheral blood, taken in the second trimester of pregnancy. These TCRs come from a female donor with multiple sclerosis, enrolled in a pregnancy study.

This clone appeared a single time. V and J are TRBV12-5 and TRBJ1-1; 7 nucleotides align to TRBD1. Germline loops: CDR1 LGHNT, CDR2 FRNRAP. Germline trimming cut 5 bases from V and 8 bases from J; bases unmatched to any gene: 8. This CDR3 has 13 residues. As DNA, the CDR3 is TGTGCTAGTGGTATAACAGGGGAACTGGAAGCTTTCTTT. It is translated as CASGITGELEAFF.

The V gene is TRBV11-2, the J gene TRBJ1-2, with D maybe TRBD1 (5 bases). In germline, CDR1 is SGHAT, CDR2 FQNNGV. V dropped 1 base and J dropped 6 bases, with 15 bases sitting between them. The CDR3 extends over 15 amino acids. CDR3 in DNA: TGTGCCAGCAGCTTAGGTGGGGCAGGAGCTGATGGCTACACCTTC. Protein sequence: CASSLGGAGADGYTF.

The J gene is TRBJ2-3, the V gene TRBV9, with D possibly TRBD2 on 7 matching bases. The CDR3 is made up of 16 amino acids. Germline V gives CDR1 SGDLS, CDR2 YYNGEE. Trimming pared 2 bases from V and 2 bases from J, leaving 15 bases between. For the CDR3, the DNA is TGTGCCAGCAGCGTTGGGGGGGCGGACATCACAGATACGCAGTATTTT. This codes for CASSVGGADITDTQYF.

This sequence joins TRBV2 and TRBJ2-3; 11 bases agree with TRBD2. The CDR3 consists of 13 residues. The V gene end was trimmed by 9 bases and the J gene end by 1 base; junction bases not matched to a gene: 0. CDR1 and CDR2 (germline): SNHLY, FYNNEI. CDR3 amino acids: CARGLAGTDTQYF. Written as DNA, the CDR3 is TGTGCCAGGGGACTAGCGGGCACAGATACGCAGTATTTT.

This clone was detected only once. The chain uses TRBV19 and TRBJ1-4, with 8 bases fitting TRBD1. CDR1 and CDR2 (germline): LNHDA, SQIVND (reference sequence). V gave up 3 bases and J gave up 0 bases; unmatched junction bases: 9. CDR3 length: 18 residues. The CDR3, as DNA: TGTGCCAGTAGTATCTCAGGGGGCCTCTTCACAACTAATGAAAAACTGTTTTTT. It translates to CASSISGGLFTTNEKLFF.

The V and J genes are TRBV7-2 and TRBJ2-5, with D possibly matching TRBD1 (5 bases). Trimming took off 1 base at V and 5 bases at J, with 14 bases between the two ends. CDR1 SGHTA and CDR2 FQGNSA come from the germline V gene. The CDR3 length is 15 residues. The CDR3 loop reads CASSLGGPLEETQYF. CDR3 bases: TGTGCCAGCAGCTTAGGGGGCCCCCTCGAGGAGACCCAGTACTTC.

V gene TRBV6-5 combines with J gene TRBJ1-2; 8 positions match TRBD1. The V gene end was trimmed by 0 bases and the J gene end by 6 bases; junction bases not matched to a gene: 6. Germline CDR1 is MNHEY and CDR2 is SVGAGI. CDR3 length: 15 residues. The CDR3 sequence: CASSYSRTGTNGYTF. The CDR3 DNA is TGTGCCAGCAGTTACTCGAGGACAGGGACGAATGGCTACACCTTC.

The V call is TRBV5-4, the J call TRBJ1-6; D may be TRBD1 (5 bases). Trimming cost V 0 bases and J 0 bases, with 10 bases left between them. Germline assignment: CDR1 SGHNT and CDR2 YYREEE (reference sequence). The CDR3 runs 17 residues. This CDR3 is CASSLGQKSSYNSPLHF. CDR3 nucleotides: TGTGCCAGCAGCTTGGGACAGAAGAGCTCCTATAATTCACCCCTCCACTTT.

V gene TRBV5-4 combines with J gene TRBJ2-1; TRBD2 is a possible D gene (7 bases). The CDR3 length is 13 residues. With 7 bases removed from V and 4 bases from J, the gap between germline ends came to 12 bases. Germline CDR1 SGHNT, CDR2 YYREEE (reference sequence). CDR3 residues: CASFEGGYNEQFF. CDR3 coding DNA: TGTGCCAGCTTTGAGGGGGGGTACAATGAGCAGTTCTTC.

The chain has TRBV5-1 and TRBJ1-3; 10 bases fit TRBD1. Germline V gives CDR1 SGHRS, CDR2 YFSETQ. The J segment lost 7 bases and the V segment lost 0 bases, leaving 4 bases of the junction unmatched. This CDR3 spans 15 amino acids. The CDR3 region has the DNA TGCGCCAGCAGCTTGGAGACAGGGGGCTTTAACACCATATATTTT. Translation: CASSLETGGFNTIYF.

This chain joins TRBV10-3 and TRBJ1-2; weak D call: TRBD1 (5 bases). Trimming took 0 bases from V and 6 from J, leaving 5 bases between them. Looked up from germline, CDR1 is ENHRY and CDR2 is SYGVKD. CDR3 size: 12 residues. CDR3 sequence reads: CAISESRDGYTF. In DNA, the CDR3 is TGTGCCATCAGTGAGTCCAGGGATGGCTACACCTTC.

In the case of this clone: Germline and junction disagree at one end, which may indicate a read error. The chain employs TRBV7-7 and TRBJ1-1, with D maybe TRBD1 (6 bases). Germline CDR1 SSHAT, CDR2 FNYEAQ (reference sequence). This CDR3 has 13 amino acids. The CDR3 DNA follows: TGTGCTAGCAGCTCGACCAGGGGCACTGAAGCTTTCTTT. Translation gives CASSSTRGTEAFF. Full variable domain (remainder filled in from reference TRBV7-7 and TRBJ1-1): GAGVSQSPRYKVTKRGQDVTLRCDPISSHATLYWYQQALGQGPEFLTYFNYEAQPDKSGLPSDRFSAERPEGSISTLTIQRTEQRDSAMYRCASSSTRGTEAFFGQGTRLTVV.

The V call is TRBV5-1, the J call TRBJ1-1, with D hard to call. V was cut by 3 bases and J by 2 bases, with 8 bases left in between. This CDR3 is 13 amino acids long. Germline V gene data show CDR1 as SGHRS and CDR2 as YFSETQ. CDR3 in amino acids: CASSSDSNTEAFF. The CDR3 nucleotides read TGCGCCAGCAGCTCGGACTCCAACACTGAAGCTTTCTTT.

The rearrangement uses TRBV19 and TRBJ2-1; 9 bases align to TRBD1. Germline loops: CDR1 LNHDA, CDR2 SQIVND (reference sequence). The V segment lost 4 bases and the J segment 9 bases; nucleotides outside the gene matches: 10. The CDR3 has 15 residues. CDR3 loop: CASSTSQTGGGEQFF. CDR3 nucleotide sequence: TGTGCCAGTAGTACGTCCCAGACAGGGGGGGGTGAGCAGTTCTTC. The whole variable domain, filled in from reference TRBV19 and TRBJ2-1, reads DGGITQSPKYLFRKEGQNVTLSCEQNLNHDAMYWYRQDPGQGLRLIYYSQIVNDFQKGDIAEGYSVSREKKESFPLTVTSAQKNPTAFYLCASSTSQTGGGEQFFGPGTRLTVL.

The chain joins TRBV6-6 to TRBJ1-1; D is possibly TRBD1 (6 bases). With 0 bases removed from V and 1 base from J, the gap between germline ends came to 12 bases. Germline V lookup: CDR1 MNHNY, CDR2 SVGAGI (reference sequence). This CDR3 region has 16 residues. CDR3 sequence (DNA): TGTGCCAGCAGTTACTCGCGGGGGCAAGGGAACACTGAAGCTTTCTTT. This sequence encodes CASSYSRGQGNTEAFF.

This clone has a handful of counts. The chain uses TRBV14 and TRBJ1-5; D may be TRBD1 (6 bases). Trimming removed 3 bases from V and 7 bases from J, with 19 bases in between. The CDR3 sequence is 16 residues long. CDR1 is SGHDN and CDR2 is FVKESK in the germline V gene. CDR3 nucleotide sequence: TGTGCCAGCAGCCATGCCGGACAGTCCTATTTACAGCCCCAGCATTTT. Translation: CASSHAGQSYLQPQHF.

The genes are TRBV5-6 and TRBJ1-6; possible D gene TRBD1, 5 bases. The V gene's germline CDR1 is SGHDT and CDR2 YYEEEE. The CDR3 has 16 amino acids. The V and J ends lost 4 bases and 0 bases respectively, with 11 bases between them. The CDR3 DNA reads as TGTGCCAGCAGCCCGGGACTGAGCTCCTATAATTCACCCCTCCACTTT. Amino acid sequence: CASSPGLSSYNSPLHF.

The rearrangement links TRBV7-2 to TRBJ1-6; perhaps TRBD1 as D (5 bases). V gave up 0 bases and J gave up 14 bases, with 14 bases separating them. CDR3 length equals 14 residues. The V gene's germline CDR1 is SGHTA and CDR2 FQGNSA. CDR3 nucleotides: TGTGCCAGCAGCTTAGCCCCGGGGGGAGGATCCCTCCACTTT. Amino acid sequence: CASSLAPGGGSLHF.

The V gene is TRBV7-6, the J gene TRBJ2-3; D perhaps matches TRBD1 (5 bases). Trimming took off 2 bases at V and 0 bases at J, with 9 bases between the two ends. This CDR3 has 15 amino acids. The germline gives CDR1 SGHVS, CDR2 FNYEAQ. The CDR3 sequence: CASSLQGGSTDTQYF. The DNA of the CDR3 is TGTGCCAGCAGCTTACAGGGTGGGAGCACAGATACGCAGTATTTT.

This sequence joins TRBV4-3 and TRBJ2-5; TRBD2 matches 11 bases. Unmatched junction bases numbered 8, after V lost 0 bases and J lost 5 bases. The CDR3 sequence is 17 residues long. Germline V gene data show CDR1 as LGHNA and CDR2 as YSLEER. This CDR3 reads CASSQDRSSGGAETQYF. The CDR3 nucleotides read TGCGCCAGCAGCCAAGATAGGAGTAGCGGGGGGGCGGAGACCCAGTACTTC.

The chain employs TRBV5-5 and TRBJ1-5; 7 positions agree with TRBD1. Losses at the gene ends were 3 bases for V and 2 bases for J; bases not matched to a gene: 5. The CDR3 covers 15 residues. CDR1 is SGHKS, CDR2 YYEKEE, per germline (reference sequence). DNA of the CDR3: TGTGCCAGCAGCTCAACAGACAGGGGCAATCAGCCCCAGCATTTT. Translated: CASSSTDRGNQPQHF.

The V gene is TRBV19, the J gene TRBJ1-2, with D possibly matching TRBD1 (5 bases). Looked up from germline, CDR1 is LNHDA and CDR2 is SQIVND (reference sequence). CDR3 size: 14 residues. V lost 7 bases to trimming and J lost 2 bases, with 14 bases between them. CDR3 residues: CASTGRGRNYGYTF. CDR3 in DNA: TGTGCCAGTACGGGGCGGGGAAGGAACTATGGCTACACCTTC.

This clone appeared once. This chain uses TRBV11-2 with TRBJ1-1, with unresolved D. The germline V gene encodes CDR1 SGHAT and CDR2 FQNNGV. CDR3 length: 15 amino acids. Trimming left V 1 base short and J 5 bases short, with 14 bases between. CDR3 residues: CASSLGVLGKTEAFF. The DNA for the CDR3 is TGTGCCAGCAGCTTAGGGGTCCTCGGGAAGACTGAAGCTTTCTTT.

The chain combines TRBV19 with TRBJ2-7; D is possibly TRBD1 (5 bases). The germline V gene encodes CDR1 LNHDA and CDR2 SQIVND (reference sequence). V was clipped by 5 bases and J by 0 bases, with 8 bases between them. This CDR3 has 13 residues. CDR3 nucleotides: TGTGCCAGTAGTCCGGACAACTCCTACGAGCAGTACTTC. Its translation: CASSPDNSYEQYF.

The rearrangement joins TRBV7-2 to TRBJ1-1; D remains unclear. CDR1 is SGHTA, CDR2 FQGNSA, per germline. Trimming removed 5 bases at V and 4 bases at J, with 8 bases between. There are 12 residues in the CDR3. The CDR3 sequence is CASSREITEAFF. DNA for the CDR3: TGTGCCAGCAGCCGGGAGATCACTGAAGCTTTCTTT.

This clone occurred once. CDR3 residues: CSVPRTSGYNEQFF. DNA of the CDR3: TGCAGCGTTCCTCGCACTAGCGGCTACAATGAGCAGTTCTTC. This rearrangement joins TRBV29-1 to TRBJ2-1; 8 positions agree with TRBD2. Germline CDR1 SQVTM, CDR2 ANQGSEA. This CDR3 has 14 amino acids. Unmatched junction bases numbered 6, after V lost 5 bases and J lost 3 bases.

The chain employs TRBV18 and TRBJ2-3; 7 nucleotides line up with TRBD1. This CDR3 spans 12 amino acids. V lost 4 bases to trimming and J lost 7 bases; unmatched junction nucleotides: 2. Germline CDR1 and CDR2: KGHSH and LQKENI. CDR3 in DNA: TGTGCCAGCTCACGGGACAGTTATACGCAGTATTTT. Its translation: CASSRDSYTQYF.

V usage is TRBV2 and J usage is TRBJ1-5, with TRBD1 matching over 7 bases. The CDR3 has 13 residues. The V gene end was trimmed by 8 bases and the J gene end by 7 bases; junction bases not matched to a gene: 8. Germline V gene data show CDR1 as SNHLY and CDR2 as FYNNEI. CDR3 nucleotides: TGTGCCAGCCAAAGACAGGGCGGACAGCCCCAGCATTTT. This gives the protein CASQRQGGQPQHF. The complete variable domain, with remaining parts taken from reference TRBV2 and TRBJ1-5, reads EPEVTQTPSHQVTQMGQEVILRCVPISNHLYFYWYRQILGQKVEFLVSFYNNEISEKSEIFDDQFSVERPDGSNFTLKIRSTKLEDSAMYFCASQRQGGQPQHFGDGTRLSIL.